Following are 27 T cell receptor beta chains from one sample sequenced in a study of OX40 agonist ivuxolimab in advanced cancers. Generated by immunoSEQ multiplex PCR, the TCRdb table keeps only in-frame clones and is missing some. The repertoire has under 100,000 clones, around 92% of them found once; the top ten carry 11%. The input for sequencing was CD4+ or CD8+ T cells sorted from blood, taken in a trial of the OX40 agonist ivuxolimab. All receptors derive from an adult with an advanced solid tumor such as melanoma, head and neck, liver or kidney cancer.

This clone was observed a single time. The rearrangement joins TRBV11-2 to TRBJ2-3; 10 nucleotides align to TRBD2. Germline V gene lookup returns CDR1 SGHAT and CDR2 FQNNGV. This CDR3 contains 18 residues. V lost 4 bases and J lost 6; bases outside the gene matches: 16. The CDR3 loop is CASSSSWTTSGVQDTQYF. In DNA form, the CDR3 reads TGTGCCAGCAGCTCCTCCTGGACTACTAGCGGGGTCCAGGATACGCAGTATTTT.

The chain links TRBV19 to TRBJ2-7; 8 nucleotides line up with TRBD1. Germline V gives CDR1 LNHDA, CDR2 SQIVND (reference sequence). The V segment lost 3 bases and the J segment 1 base; nucleotides outside the gene matches: 5. The CDR3 totals 15 residues. The CDR3 here is CASSIRDRPSYEQYF. The CDR3 DNA is TGTGCCAGTAGTATCCGGGACAGGCCTTCCTACGAGCAGTACTTC. Looking up the rest from reference TRBV19 and TRBJ2-7 gives the full variable domain: DGGITQSPKYLFRKEGQNVTLSCEQNLNHDAMYWYRQDPGQGLRLIYYSQIVNDFQKGDIAEGYSVSREKKESFPLTVTSAQKNPTAFYLCASSIRDRPSYEQYFGPGTRLTVT.

This chain joins TRBV12-5 and TRBJ1-4; D is perhaps TRBD1 (6 bases). The CDR3 contains 16 residues. Trimming shortened V by 1 base and J by 2 bases, and 11 bases separated the two germline ends. From germline, CDR1 is LGHNT and CDR2 FRNRAP. The DNA of the CDR3 is TGTGCTAGTGGTTTGGGAACAGGGAACACTAATGAAAAACTGTTTTTT. As protein: CASGLGTGNTNEKLFF.

This chain connects TRBV27 to TRBJ1-4; 7 nucleotides match TRBD1. Germline V lookup: CDR1 MNHEY, CDR2 SMNVEV (reference sequence). The V and J ends lost 6 bases and 0 bases, in that order; junction bases with no gene match: 7. The CDR3 is 16 residues long. Here the CDR3 reads CASSRGGPATNEKLFF. Written as DNA, the CDR3 is TGTGCCAGCAGCCGAGGGGGCCCCGCAACTAATGAAAAACTGTTTTTT.

This chain joins TRBV5-6 and TRBJ2-5; D gene ambiguous. The CDR3 has 12 residues. CDR1 SGHDT and CDR2 YYEEEE come from the germline V gene. The V end lost 5 bases, the J end lost 0 bases, and 5 bases lay between the germline ends. CDR3 amino acids: CASRDNQETQYF. Written as DNA, the CDR3 is TGTGCCAGCAGAGACAACCAAGAGACCCAGTACTTC.

The rearrangement links TRBV7-2 to TRBJ2-2; D is unresolved. CDR1 and CDR2 from the germline V gene are SGHTA and FQGNSA. Trimming left V 0 bases short and J 4 bases short, with 6 bases between. The CDR3 length is 14 residues. The CDR3 DNA reads TGTGCCAGCAGCTTAGCCACAAGCACCGGGGAGCTGTTTTTT. Amino acid sequence: CASSLATSTGELFF.

The chain has TRBV5-1 and TRBJ1-4; D not resolved. The CDR3 covers 14 residues. Deletions cut 4 bases from V and 3 bases from J, with 10 bases between. Per germline, CDR1 SGHRS and CDR2 YFSETQ. CDR3 sequence (DNA): TGCGCCAGCAGCGCGTACGGGGCTAATGAAAAACTGTTTTTT. Its translation: CASSAYGANEKLFF. Full variable domain (missing parts from reference TRBV5-1 and TRBJ1-4): KAGVTQTPRYLIKTRGQQVTLSCSPISGHRSVSWYQQTPGQGLQFLFEYFSETQRNKGNFPGRFSGRQFSNSRSEMNVSTLELGDSALYLCASSAYGANEKLFFGSGTQLSVL.

This chain uses TRBV5-4 with TRBJ1-2; D uncertain. The V end lost 0 bases, the J end lost 8 bases, and 8 bases lay between the germline ends. This CDR3 contains 12 residues. CDR1 is SGHNT and CDR2 is YYREEE in the germline V gene (reference sequence). CDR3 residues: CASSLEGSGYTF. CDR3 bases: TGTGCCAGCAGCTTGGAAGGCTCCGGCTACACCTTC.

The V gene is TRBV4-3, the J gene TRBJ1-1, with TRBD1 matching over 8 bases. The germline CDR1 and CDR2 sequences are LGHNA and YSLEER. The CDR3 loop spans 18 amino acids. V was pared by 6 bases and J by 1 base, with 16 bases of the junction left unmatched. For the CDR3, the DNA is TGCGCCAGCAGTCAACTCATCACAGGGGGAACGGCGAACACTGAAGCTTTCTTT. Its protein is CASSQLITGGTANTEAFF.

This chain uses TRBV30 with TRBJ1-1, with TRBD1 matching 9 bases. The germline gives CDR1 GTSNPN, CDR2 SVGIG (reference sequence). The CDR3 runs to 12 residues. The V gene end was trimmed by 2 bases and the J gene end by 6 bases; junction bases not matched to a gene: 1. The CDR3 DNA follows: TGTGCCTGGAGTAGACAGGGGGCTGAAGCTTTCTTT. Amino acid sequence: CAWSRQGAEAFF.

Remarks on this clone: At one end, the junction sequence differs from germline, possibly due to a read error. This chain connects TRBV7-7 to TRBJ2-2, with TRBD2 matching over 8 bases. The germline V gene encodes CDR1 SSHAT and CDR2 FNYEAQ (reference sequence). The CDR3 runs 16 residues. The CDR3: CASSLWSGGNTGELFF. CDR3 DNA sequence: TGTGCTAGCAGCTTATGGAGCGGGGGGAACACCGGGGAGCTGTTTTTT.

This rearrangement joins TRBV19 to TRBJ2-7, with D perhaps matching TRBD1 (6 bases). The CDR3 runs to 13 residues. Trimming removed 3 bases at V and 6 bases at J, with 12 bases between. CDR1 and CDR2 from the germline V gene are LNHDA and SQIVND (reference sequence). CDR3 sequence: CASSIGPGVEQYF. CDR3 DNA sequence: TGTGCCAGTAGTATTGGTCCAGGGGTCGAGCAGTACTTC.

The genes are TRBV7-9 and TRBJ2-7, with D possibly TRBD1 on 6 matching bases. The V end lost 3 bases, the J end lost 4 bases, and 22 bases lay between the germline ends. CDR3 length equals 17 residues. Looked up from germline, CDR1 is SEHNR and CDR2 is FQNEAQ (reference sequence). Here the CDR3 reads CASSFLSPGALGYEQYF. The CDR3 bases are TGTGCCAGCAGCTTCCTTAGCCCAGGGGCTCTGGGATACGAGCAGTACTTC.

This clone was counted between two and nine times. The rearrangement uses TRBV4-2 and TRBJ2-5; D call uncertain. V lost 0 bases and J 3 bases, leaving 14 bases between the germline ends. The CDR3 is 16 residues long. The germline gives CDR1 LGHNA, CDR2 YNFKEQ. The CDR3 protein is CASSQDELASKETQYF. DNA for the CDR3: TGTGCCAGCAGCCAAGATGAGCTGGCATCAAAAGAGACCCAGTACTTC.

The chain employs TRBV7-6 and TRBJ2-3, with D tentatively TRBD1 (6 bases). The germline CDR1 and CDR2 sequences are SGHVS and FNYEAQ. CDR3 length equals 13 residues. Deletions cut 0 bases from V and 10 bases from J, with 11 bases between. The CDR3 sequence: CASSLADSPPQYF. The CDR3, as DNA: TGTGCCAGCAGCTTAGCGGACAGTCCCCCGCAGTATTTT.

The V call is TRBV9, the J call TRBJ1-6, with D unclear. Trimming removed 6 bases at V and 3 bases at J, with 10 bases between. Germline CDR1 is SGDLS and CDR2 is YYNGEE. This CDR3 comprises 14 residues. The CDR3 DNA is TGTGCCAGCACTGAGGGTAGCTATAATTCACCCCTCCACTTT. Its translation is CASTEGSYNSPLHF.

V and J are TRBV2 and TRBJ2-7; D gene uncertain. The germline V gene encodes CDR1 SNHLY and CDR2 FYNNEI. Trimming cost V 4 bases and J 0 bases, with 10 bases left between them. The CDR3 sequence is 14 residues long. The chain's CDR3 is CASSGQRSSYEQYF. Written as DNA, the CDR3 is TGTGCCAGCAGTGGTCAGAGAAGCTCCTACGAGCAGTACTTC. Variable domain in full (rest from reference TRBV2 and TRBJ2-7): EPEVTQTPSHQVTQMGQEVILRCVPISNHLYFYWYRQILGQKVEFLVSFYNNEISEKSEIFDDQFSVERPDGSNFTLKIRSTKLEDSAMYFCASSGQRSSYEQYFGPGTRLTVT.

To note about this clone: Other nucleotide sequences in the sample specify the same CDR3. This sequence joins TRBV9 and TRBJ2-7; D is unresolved. Germline loops: CDR1 SGDLS, CDR2 YYNGEE. The CDR3 length is 13 residues. V was shortened by 0 bases and J by 0 bases, with 4 bases between the two germline ends. DNA of the CDR3: TGTGCCAGCAGCGTAGACAGCTCCTACGAGCAGTACTTC. Translation gives CASSVDSSYEQYF.

J is TRBJ1-6 and V is TRBV15; TRBD1 agrees at 8 bases. The V gene's germline CDR1 is LNHNV and CDR2 YYDKDF (reference sequence). The length of the CDR3 is 15 residues. J was trimmed by 7 bases and V by 2 bases; bases with no gene match: 4. For the CDR3, the DNA is TGTGCCACCAGCAGATCGGACAGGGAAAATTCACCCCTCCACTTT. It yields the protein CATSRSDRENSPLHF. Using reference TRBV15 and TRBJ1-6 for the parts outside the CDR3, the full variable domain is DAMVIQNPRYQVTQFGKPVTLSCSQTLNHNVMYWYQQKSSQAPKLLFHYYDKDFNNEADTPDNFQSRRPNTSFCFLDIRSPGLGDTAMYLCATSRSDRENSPLHFGNGTRLTVT.

The CDR3 spells CASSEGVPSYGYTF. Written as DNA, the CDR3 is TGTGCCAGCAGTGAAGGGGTCCCTAGCTATGGCTACACCTTC. The chain uses TRBV25-1 and TRBJ1-2; D not resolved. Per the germline V gene, CDR1 is MGHDK and CDR2 is SYGVNS. CDR3 length: 14 residues. V shed 2 bases and J shed 4 bases, with 11 bases lying between them.

This rearrangement joins TRBV11-2 to TRBJ2-3; D is perhaps TRBD2 (6 bases). Germline V CDR1 and CDR2: SGHAT, FQNNGV. Trimming pared 2 bases from V and 2 bases from J, leaving 14 bases between. This CDR3 region has 16 residues. CDR3 amino acids: CASSLLRGKLTDTQYF. The CDR3 region has the DNA TGTGCCAGCAGCTTACTACGGGGGAAACTCACAGATACGCAGTATTTT.

The chain links TRBV11-3 to TRBJ2-7; TRBD2 is a possible D gene (6 bases). Germline V gives CDR1 SGHNT, CDR2 YENEEA. This CDR3 is 13 amino acids long. V gave up 6 bases and J gave up 4 bases, with 13 bases separating them. This CDR3 reads CASRGLFPYEQYF. The CDR3 coding sequence is TGTGCCAGCAGGGGACTCTTCCCGTACGAGCAGTACTTC.

The V gene is TRBV15, the J gene TRBJ2-7; 11 bases line up with TRBD2. The CDR3 contains 15 residues. The V gene end was trimmed by 3 bases and the J gene end by 2 bases; junction bases not matched to a gene: 3. The V gene's germline CDR1 is LNHNV and CDR2 YYDKDF (reference sequence). CDR3 DNA: TGTGCCACCAGCAGGACTAGCGGGGAGGCCTACGAGCAGTACTTC. Translation: CATSRTSGEAYEQYF.

Only one count was recorded for this clone. The chain couples TRBV27 to TRBJ1-5; D is unresolved. The length of the CDR3 is 17 residues. Germline-derived CDR1 and CDR2 are MNHEY and SMNVEV (reference sequence). V was pared by 1 base and J by 3 bases, with 16 bases between. In DNA form, the CDR3 reads TGTGCCAGCAGTTTATTTCCCCGGGTCAGCGACAATCAGCCCCAGCATTTT. It specifies CASSLFPRVSDNQPQHF.

This clone was observed once. The chain combines TRBV6-1 with TRBJ2-3, with a tentative D call TRBD2 (6 bases). V was pared by 5 bases and J by 4 bases, with 16 bases between. This CDR3 contains 15 residues. Per germline, CDR1 MNHNS and CDR2 SASEGT. This chain's CDR3 is CASSPYRTNADTQYF. The CDR3, as DNA: TGTGCCAGCAGTCCCTACCGGACTAATGCAGATACGCAGTATTTT.

The V and J genes are TRBV5-1 and TRBJ1-1, with D perhaps matching TRBD1 (6 bases). The V end lost 4 bases, the J end lost 4 bases, and 11 bases lay between the germline ends. The CDR3 loop spans 13 amino acids. In germline, CDR1 is SGHRS, CDR2 YFSETQ. The CDR3 protein is CASSQGFGTEAFF. CDR3 nucleotide sequence: TGCGCCAGCAGCCAGGGGTTCGGCACTGAAGCTTTCTTT.

The gene calls are TRBV13 and TRBJ1-4; no definite D call. V lost 5 bases, J lost 5 bases, and 9 bases lay in between. The CDR3 extends over 13 amino acids. Germline CDR1 and CDR2: PRHDT and FYEKMQ (reference sequence). The CDR3 DNA is TGTGCCAGCAGCCTGCCCCCGAATGAAAAACTGTTTTTT. It is translated as CASSLPPNEKLFF.